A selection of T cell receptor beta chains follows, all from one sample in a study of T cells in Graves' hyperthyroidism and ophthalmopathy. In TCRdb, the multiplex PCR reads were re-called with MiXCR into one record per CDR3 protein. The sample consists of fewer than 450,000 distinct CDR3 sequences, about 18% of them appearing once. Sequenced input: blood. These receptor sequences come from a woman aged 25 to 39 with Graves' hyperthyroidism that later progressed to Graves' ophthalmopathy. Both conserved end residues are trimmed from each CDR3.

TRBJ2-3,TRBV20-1,STVRQAYTDTQY
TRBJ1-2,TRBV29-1,SVRLNYGYT
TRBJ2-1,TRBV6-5,ASSSWDRYNEQF
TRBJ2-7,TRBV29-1,SVVSLEGHEQY
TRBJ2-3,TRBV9,ASSVGSAGSDTQY
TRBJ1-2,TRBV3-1,ASSQGEGYT
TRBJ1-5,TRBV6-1,ASIFQGNSNQPQH
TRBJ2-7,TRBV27,ASRKIVDRGRLFNEQY
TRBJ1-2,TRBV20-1,SAPPGPNSGYT
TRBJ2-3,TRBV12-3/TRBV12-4,ASSSTDRGHMDTQY
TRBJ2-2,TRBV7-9,ASSPPWTAGELF
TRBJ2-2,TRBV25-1,ASSETKGGATGELF
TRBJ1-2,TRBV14,ASSQVPGPVYGYT
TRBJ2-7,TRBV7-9,AGSLGDSYEQY
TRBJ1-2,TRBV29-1,SAEPGEHYGYT
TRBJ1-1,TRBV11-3,ASSSSVNTEAF
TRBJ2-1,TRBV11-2,ASSQGLGGFEQF
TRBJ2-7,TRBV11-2,ASSLDATNNYEQY
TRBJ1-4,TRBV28,ASSLDPRTNEKLF
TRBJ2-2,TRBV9,ASSVGPGIPNTGELF
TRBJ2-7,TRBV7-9,ASTQVDEQY
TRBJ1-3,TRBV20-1,SARDMSSGNTIY
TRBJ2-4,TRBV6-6,ASSYYIPGQGAHKNIQY
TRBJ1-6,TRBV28,ASSSQVPGQFSSYNSPLH
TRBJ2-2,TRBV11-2,ASSSRRREIFPGTDTGELF
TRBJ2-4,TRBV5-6,ASSSDRNQNIQY
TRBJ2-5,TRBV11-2,ASSLTGGLDQETQY
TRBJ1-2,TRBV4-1,ASSSTDAVPPYGYT
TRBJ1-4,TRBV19,ASSINLYEKLF
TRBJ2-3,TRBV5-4,ASSHPGLSLDTQY
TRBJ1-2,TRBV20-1,SAQREWTGYGYT
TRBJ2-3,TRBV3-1,ASSGTSGGMEDTQY
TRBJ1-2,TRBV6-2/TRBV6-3,ASSYGWGSGNAHGYT
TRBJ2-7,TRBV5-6,ASSEMGASYEQY
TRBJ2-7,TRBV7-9,ASSKSRESYEQY
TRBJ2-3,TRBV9,ASSVGQVGDTQY
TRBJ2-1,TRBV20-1,SARDGHSPFNEQF
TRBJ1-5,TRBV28,ATSSHGELNQPQH
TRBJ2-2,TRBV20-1,SARVTTLTSGRVAGELF
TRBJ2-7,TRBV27,ASSPRTSGRYEQY
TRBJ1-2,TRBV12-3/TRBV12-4,ASSLSADRVYGYT